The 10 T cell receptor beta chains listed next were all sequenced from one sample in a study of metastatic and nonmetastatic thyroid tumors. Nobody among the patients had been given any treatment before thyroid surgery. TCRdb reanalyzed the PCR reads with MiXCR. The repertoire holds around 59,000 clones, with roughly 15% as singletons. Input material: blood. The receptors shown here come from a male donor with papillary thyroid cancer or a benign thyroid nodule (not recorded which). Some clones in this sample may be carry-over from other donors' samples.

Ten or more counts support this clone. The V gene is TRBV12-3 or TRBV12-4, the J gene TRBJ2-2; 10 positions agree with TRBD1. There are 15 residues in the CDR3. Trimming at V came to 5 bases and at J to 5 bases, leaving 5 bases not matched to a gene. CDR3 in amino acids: CASSPTGGATGELFF. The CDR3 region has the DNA TGTGCCAGCAGTCCGACAGGGGGCGCAACCGGGGAGCTGTTTTTT.

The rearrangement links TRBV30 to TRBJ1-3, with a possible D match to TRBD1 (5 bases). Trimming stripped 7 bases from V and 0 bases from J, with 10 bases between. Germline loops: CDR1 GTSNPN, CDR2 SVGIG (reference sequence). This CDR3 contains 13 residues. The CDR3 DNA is TGTGCCTTGGGACTGAACTCTGGAAACACCATATATTTT. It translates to CALGLNSGNTIYF.

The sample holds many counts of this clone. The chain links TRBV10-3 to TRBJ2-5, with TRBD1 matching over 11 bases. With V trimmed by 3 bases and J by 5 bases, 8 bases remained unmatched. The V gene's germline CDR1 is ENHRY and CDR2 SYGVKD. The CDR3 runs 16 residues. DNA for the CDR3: TGTGCCATCAGTGAAAAGGACAGGGGGCGTAGGGAGACCCAGTACTTC. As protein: CAISEKDRGRRETQYF.

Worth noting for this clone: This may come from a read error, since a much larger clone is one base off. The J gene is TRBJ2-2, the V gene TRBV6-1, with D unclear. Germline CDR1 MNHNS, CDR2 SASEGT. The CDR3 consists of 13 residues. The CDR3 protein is CASAALLTGQLFF. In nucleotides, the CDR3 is TGTGCCAGCGCCGCCCTGCTCACCGGGCAGCTGTTTTTT.

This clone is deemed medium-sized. DNA for the CDR3: TGTGCCAGCAGTCCCTCCGCGGAGGTCAATGAGCAGTTCTTC. Translated, it gives CASSPSAEVNEQFF. This chain joins TRBV6-2 or TRBV6-3 and TRBJ2-1, with D maybe TRBD2 (5 bases). V lost 5 bases and J 6 bases, leaving 14 bases between the germline ends. Per the germline V gene, CDR1 is MNHEY and CDR2 is SVGEGT. This CDR3 has 14 amino acids.

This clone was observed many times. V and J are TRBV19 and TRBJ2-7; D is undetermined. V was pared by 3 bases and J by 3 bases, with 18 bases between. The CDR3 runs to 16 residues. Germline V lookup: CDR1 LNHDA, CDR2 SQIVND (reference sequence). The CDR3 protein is CASSIAGVSSFYEQYF. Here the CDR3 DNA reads TGTGCCAGTAGTATTGCTGGGGTTTCATCCTTCTACGAGCAGTACTTC. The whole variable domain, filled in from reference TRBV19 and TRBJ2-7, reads DGGITQSPKYLFRKEGQNVTLSCEQNLNHDAMYWYRQDPGQGLRLIYYSQIVNDFQKGDIAEGYSVSREKKESFPLTVTSAQKNPTAFYLCASSIAGVSSFYEQYFGPGTRLTVT.

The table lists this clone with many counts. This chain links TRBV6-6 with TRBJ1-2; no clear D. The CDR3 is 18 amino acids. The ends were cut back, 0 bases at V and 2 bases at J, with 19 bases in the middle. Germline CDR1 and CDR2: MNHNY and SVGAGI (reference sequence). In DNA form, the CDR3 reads TGTGCCAGCAGTTACTCCCCTGAGTCGCCGAACCTAAACTATGGCTACACCTTC. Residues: CASSYSPESPNLNYGYTF.

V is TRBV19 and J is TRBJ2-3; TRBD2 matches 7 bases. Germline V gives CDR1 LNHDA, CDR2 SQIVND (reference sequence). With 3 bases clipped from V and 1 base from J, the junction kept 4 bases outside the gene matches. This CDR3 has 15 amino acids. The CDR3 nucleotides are TGTGCCAGTAGTATTTTCGCGGGAGGCACAGATACGCAGTATTTT. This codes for CASSIFAGGTDTQYF.

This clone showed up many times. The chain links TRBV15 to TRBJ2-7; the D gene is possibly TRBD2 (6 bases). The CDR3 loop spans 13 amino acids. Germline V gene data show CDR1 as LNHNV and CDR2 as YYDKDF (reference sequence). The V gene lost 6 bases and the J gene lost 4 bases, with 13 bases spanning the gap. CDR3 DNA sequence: TGTGCCACCAGTCATAGCGGTAGTTACGAGCAGTACGTC. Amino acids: CATSHSGSYEQYV.

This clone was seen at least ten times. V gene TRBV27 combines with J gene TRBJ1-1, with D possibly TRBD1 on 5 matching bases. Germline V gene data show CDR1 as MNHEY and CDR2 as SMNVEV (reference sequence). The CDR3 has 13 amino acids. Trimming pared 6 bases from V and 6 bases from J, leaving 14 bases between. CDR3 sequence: CASSLGGSAEAFF. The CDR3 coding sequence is TGTGCCAGCAGCCTCGGGGGTTCGGCTGAAGCTTTCTTT.